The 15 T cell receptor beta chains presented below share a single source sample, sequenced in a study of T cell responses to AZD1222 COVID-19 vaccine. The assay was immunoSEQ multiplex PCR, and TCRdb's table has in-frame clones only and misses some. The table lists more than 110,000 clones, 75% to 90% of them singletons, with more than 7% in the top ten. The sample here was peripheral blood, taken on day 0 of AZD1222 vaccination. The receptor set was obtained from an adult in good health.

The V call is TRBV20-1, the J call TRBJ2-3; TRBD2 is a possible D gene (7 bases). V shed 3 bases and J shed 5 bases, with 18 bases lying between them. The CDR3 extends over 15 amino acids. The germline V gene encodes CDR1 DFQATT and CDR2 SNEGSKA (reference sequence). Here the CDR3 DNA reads TGCAGTGCTAGTCCTGCGGGGGCCACGGGAGATACGCAGTATTTT. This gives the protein CSASPAGATGDTQYF.

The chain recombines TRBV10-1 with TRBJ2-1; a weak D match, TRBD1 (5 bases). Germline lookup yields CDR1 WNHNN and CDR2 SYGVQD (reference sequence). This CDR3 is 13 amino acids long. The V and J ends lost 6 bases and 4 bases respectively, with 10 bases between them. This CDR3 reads CASSNRLYNEQFF. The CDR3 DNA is TGCGCCAGCAGCAACAGGTTGTACAATGAGCAGTTCTTC.

The CDR3 DNA follows: TGTGCCAGCAGCCATTCCCATAACACTGAAGCTTTCTTT. Residues: CASSHSHNTEAFF. The rearrangement links TRBV7-7 to TRBJ1-1; D not certain. The CDR3 spans 13 residues. CDR1 and CDR2 from the germline V gene are SSHAT and FNYEAQ (reference sequence). With 5 bases removed from V and 2 bases from J, the gap between germline ends came to 9 bases.

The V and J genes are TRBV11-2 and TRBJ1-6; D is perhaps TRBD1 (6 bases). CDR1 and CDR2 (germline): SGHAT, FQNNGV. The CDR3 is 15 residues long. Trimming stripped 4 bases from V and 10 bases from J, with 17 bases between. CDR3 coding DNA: TGTGCCAGCAGCTATATACAGGGTAGGGGATCACCCCTCCACTTT. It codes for CASSYIQGRGSPLHF.

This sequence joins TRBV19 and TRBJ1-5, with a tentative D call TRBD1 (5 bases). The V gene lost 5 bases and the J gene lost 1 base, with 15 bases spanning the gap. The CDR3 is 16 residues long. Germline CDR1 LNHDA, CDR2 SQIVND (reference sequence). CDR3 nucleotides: TGTGCCAGTAGTGACTCCGGGACTGCGAGCAATCAGCCCCAGCATTTT. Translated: CASSDSGTASNQPQHF.

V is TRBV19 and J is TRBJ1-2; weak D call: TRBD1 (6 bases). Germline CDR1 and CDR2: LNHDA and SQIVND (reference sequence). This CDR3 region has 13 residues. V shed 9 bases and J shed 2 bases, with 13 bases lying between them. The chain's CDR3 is CASNWQGNYGYTF. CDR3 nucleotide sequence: TGTGCCAGCAACTGGCAGGGGAACTATGGCTACACCTTC. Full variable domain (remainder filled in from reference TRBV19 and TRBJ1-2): DGGITQSPKYLFRKEGQNVTLSCEQNLNHDAMYWYRQDPGQGLRLIYYSQIVNDFQKGDIAEGYSVSREKKESFPLTVTSAQKNPTAFYLCASNWQGNYGYTFGSGTRLTVV.

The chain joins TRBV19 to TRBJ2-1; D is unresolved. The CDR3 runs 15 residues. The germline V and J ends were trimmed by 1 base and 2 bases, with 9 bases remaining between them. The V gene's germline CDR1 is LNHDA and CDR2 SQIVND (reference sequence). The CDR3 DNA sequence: TGTGCCAGTAGTATAGGCTCCAGACCCTACAATGAGCAGTTCTTC. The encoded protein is CASSIGSRPYNEQFF.

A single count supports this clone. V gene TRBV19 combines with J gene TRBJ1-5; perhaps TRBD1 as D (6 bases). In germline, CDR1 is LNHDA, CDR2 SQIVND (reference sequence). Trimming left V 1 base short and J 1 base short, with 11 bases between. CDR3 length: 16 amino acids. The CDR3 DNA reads TGTGCCAGTAGTATAGGCGGGCAGGGGAGCAATCAGCCCCAGCATTTT. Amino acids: CASSIGGQGSNQPQHF.

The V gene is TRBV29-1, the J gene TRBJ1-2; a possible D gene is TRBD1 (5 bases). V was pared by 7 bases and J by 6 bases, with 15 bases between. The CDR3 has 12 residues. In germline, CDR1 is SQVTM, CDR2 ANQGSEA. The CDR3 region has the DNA TGCAGCGCTGGGGACCTTATTAATGGCTACACCTTC. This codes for CSAGDLINGYTF.

The CDR3 bases are TGTGCCATCAGTGACTCCACAGGGACCACTGAAGCTTTCTTT. Its protein is CAISDSTGTTEAFF. The rearrangement uses TRBV10-3 and TRBJ1-1; a possible D gene is TRBD1 (6 bases). The CDR3 is made up of 14 amino acids. Germline values: CDR1 ENHRY, CDR2 SYGVKD. V was pared by 3 bases and J by 4 bases, with 12 bases between.

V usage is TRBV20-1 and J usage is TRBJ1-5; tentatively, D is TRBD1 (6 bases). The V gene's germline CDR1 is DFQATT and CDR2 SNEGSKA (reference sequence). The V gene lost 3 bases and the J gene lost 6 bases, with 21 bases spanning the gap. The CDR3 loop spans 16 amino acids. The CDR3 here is CSASQNVRGGGQPQHF. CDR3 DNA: TGCAGTGCTAGTCAAAATGTCAGGGGAGGAGGTCAGCCCCAGCATTTT.

This CDR3 reads CASSLFGQDLNNNYGYTF. The CDR3 nucleotides read TGCGCCAGCAGCTTATTTGGGCAGGACCTAAACAATAACTATGGCTACACCTTC. V is TRBV5-1 and J is TRBJ1-2; no firm D call. The CDR3 consists of 18 residues. The V end was cut by 2 bases, the J end by 1 base, with 21 bases between. CDR1 and CDR2 from the germline V gene are SGHRS and YFSETQ.

As DNA, the CDR3 is TGTGCCATCAGCGGACTGCTATCCTACGAGCAGTACTTC. Encoded protein: CAISGLLSYEQYF. The chain carries TRBV10-3 and TRBJ2-7, with D perhaps TRBD2 (5 bases). Germline V gene data show CDR1 as ENHRY and CDR2 as SYGVKD. The V and J ends lost 6 bases and 1 base respectively, with 10 bases between them. There are 13 residues in the CDR3.

CDR3 nucleotides: TGTGCCAGTAAGCTTCGGGTTTTCAATCAGCCCCAGCATTTT. Translating it yields CASKLRVFNQPQHF. J is TRBJ1-5 and V is TRBV19; D is unclear. V was cut by 7 bases and J by 3 bases, with 13 bases left in between. CDR1 is LNHDA and CDR2 is SQIVND in the germline V gene (reference sequence). The CDR3 is 14 residues long.

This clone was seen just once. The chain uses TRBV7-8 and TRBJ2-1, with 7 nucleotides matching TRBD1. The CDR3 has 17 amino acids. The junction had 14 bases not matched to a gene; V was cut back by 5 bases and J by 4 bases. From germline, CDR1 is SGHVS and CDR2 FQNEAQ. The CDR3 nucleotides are TGTGCCAGCAGCCCGTTTGCCACAGGGGCCTCTTACAATGAGCAGTTCTTC. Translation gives CASSPFATGASYNEQFF. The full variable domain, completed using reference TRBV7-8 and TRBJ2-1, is GAGVSQSPRYKVAKRGQDVALRCDPISGHVSLFWYQQALGQGPEFLTYFQNEAQLDKSGLPSDRFFAERPEGSVSTLKIQRTQQEDSAVYLCASSPFATGASYNEQFFGPGTRLTVL.